The present entry profiles one TCR beta chain with its context. Clones were read by immunoSEQ multiplex PCR, and TCRdb kept only the in-frame ones, dropping some. The top ten hold 9.8% of the sample, which has just under 65,000 clones, approximately 84% seen once. The sample comes from a study of OX40 agonist ivuxolimab in advanced cancers. Whole-study context: A history of anti-PD-1, anti-PD-L1 or anti-CTLA-4 therapy was acceptable, and about 37% had some.

This CDR3 comprises 18 residues. With 4 bases clipped from V and 0 bases from J, the junction kept 14 bases outside the gene matches. The germline gives CDR1 SGDLS, CDR2 YYNGEE. The source was CD4+ or CD8+ T cells sorted from blood, collected in a trial of the OX40 agonist ivuxolimab. The origin of this receptor is an adult with an advanced solid tumor such as melanoma, head and neck, liver or kidney cancer. The rearrangement uses TRBV9 and TRBJ1-1; TRBD1 matches 8 bases. CDR3 bases: TGTGCCAGCAGCACTCGTCCGGGACAGGCCATTATGAACACTGAAGCTTTCTTT. It yields the protein CASSTRPGQAIMNTEAFF.